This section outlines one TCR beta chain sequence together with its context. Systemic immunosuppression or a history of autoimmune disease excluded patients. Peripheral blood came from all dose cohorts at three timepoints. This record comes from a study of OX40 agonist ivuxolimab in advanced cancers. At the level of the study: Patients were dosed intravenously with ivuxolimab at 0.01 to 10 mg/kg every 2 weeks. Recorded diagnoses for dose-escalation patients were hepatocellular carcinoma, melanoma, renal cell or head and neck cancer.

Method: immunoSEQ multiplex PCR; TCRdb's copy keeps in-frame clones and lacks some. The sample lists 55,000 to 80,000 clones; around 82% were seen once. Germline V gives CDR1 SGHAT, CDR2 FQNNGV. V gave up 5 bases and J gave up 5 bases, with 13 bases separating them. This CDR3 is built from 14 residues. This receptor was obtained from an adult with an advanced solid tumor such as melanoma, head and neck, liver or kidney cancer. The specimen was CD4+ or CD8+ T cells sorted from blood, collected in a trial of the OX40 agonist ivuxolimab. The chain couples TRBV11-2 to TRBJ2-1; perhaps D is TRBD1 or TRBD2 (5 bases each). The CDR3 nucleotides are TGTGCCAGCAGCCCCGGGACGGTCGACAATGAGCAGTTCTTC. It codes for CASSPGTVDNEQFF. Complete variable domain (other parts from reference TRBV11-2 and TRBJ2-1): EAGVAQSPRYKIIEKRQSVAFWCNPISGHATLYWYQQILGQGPKLLIQFQNNGVVDDSQLPKDRFSAERLKGVDSTLKIQPAKLEDSAVYLCASSPGTVDNEQFFGPGTRLTVL.